This record concerns one TCR beta chain sequence. The CDR3 is made up of 17 amino acids. The germline gives CDR1 GTSNPN, CDR2 SVGIG (reference sequence). The V and J ends lost 3 bases and 0 bases respectively, with 18 bases between them. A multiplex PCR was run with 60 Vbeta primers and 13 Jbeta primers. The repertoire was sequenced with immunoSEQ multiplex PCR; TCRdb's copy has only in-frame clones and lacks some. The data show around 150,000 clones, roughly four fifths seen once. The data were taken from a study of cytomegalovirus exposure and HLA in healthy donors. The chain links TRBV30 to TRBJ1-3; D call uncertain. This receptor was obtained from a male donor in good health and CMV-seropositive. The sequenced sample was PBMCs. The CDR3 DNA reads TGTGCCTGGAGCCGACGACAAGGCGTTAACTCTGGAAACACCATATATTTT. Its translation is CAWSRRQGVNSGNTIYF.